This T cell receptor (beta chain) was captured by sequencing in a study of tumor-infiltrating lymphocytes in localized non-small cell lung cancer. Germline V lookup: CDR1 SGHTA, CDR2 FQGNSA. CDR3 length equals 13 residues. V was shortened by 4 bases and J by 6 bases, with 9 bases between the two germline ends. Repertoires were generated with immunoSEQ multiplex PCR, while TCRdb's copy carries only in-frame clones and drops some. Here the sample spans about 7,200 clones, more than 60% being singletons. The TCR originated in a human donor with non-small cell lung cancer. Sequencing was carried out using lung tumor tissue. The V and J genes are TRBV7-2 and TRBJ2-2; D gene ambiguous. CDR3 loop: CASSSKTAGELFF. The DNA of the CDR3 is TGTGCCAGCAGCTCAAAAACCGCCGGGGAGCTGTTTTTT.